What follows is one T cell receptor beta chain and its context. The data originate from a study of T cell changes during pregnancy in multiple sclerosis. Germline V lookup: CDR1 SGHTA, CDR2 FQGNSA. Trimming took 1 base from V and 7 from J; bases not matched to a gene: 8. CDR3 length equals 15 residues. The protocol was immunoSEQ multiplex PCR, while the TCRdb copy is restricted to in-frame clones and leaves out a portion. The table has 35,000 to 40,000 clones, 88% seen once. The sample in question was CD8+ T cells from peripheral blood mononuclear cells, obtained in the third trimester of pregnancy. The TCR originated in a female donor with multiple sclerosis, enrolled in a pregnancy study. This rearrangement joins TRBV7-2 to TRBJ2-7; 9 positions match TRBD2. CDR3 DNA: TGTGCCAGCAGCTTAGTCGGCGGGGGGGCGGGGGAGCAGTACTTC. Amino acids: CASSLVGGGAGEQYF.